By frequency, the clone carrying this T cell receptor (beta chain) registers medium-sized. Antigen: not known. The sample originates from a study of CD8 T cells in cerebrospinal fluid in Alzheimer's disease. Study outcomes and limitations: The authors cautioned that cerebrospinal fluid EBV-specific TCRs do not prove EBV causes Alzheimer's.

Each CDR3 protein gets one entry in TCRdb, which reprocessed the 10x single-cell sequencing reads and gives no DNA. The sample yields over a thousand distinct CDR3 sequences, of which the top ten take up more than 15%. Germline V gene data show CDR1 as LNHDA and CDR2 as SQIVND (reference sequence). The CDR3 is 15 residues long. This chain uses TRBV19 with TRBJ2-3; the D call of TRBD2 rests on TCRdb alone, since no DNA is present to check it. This clonotype was sampled from a human donor with Parkinson's disease. The sequenced sample was cerebrospinal fluid. CDR3: CASRYRAHGTDTQYF.